A single sample gave rise to the 20 T cell receptor beta chains below, sequenced in a study of blood T cell repertoires in COVID-19. Sequenced by immunoSEQ multiplex PCR; TCRdb stores in-frame clones only, minus some. The sample comprises approximately 230,000 clones, about four fifths of which are singletons, and roughly 10% rests with the top ten. Sequencing input: peripheral blood. The receptors here all came from a man at least 80 years old with acute or convalescent COVID-19.

The chain has TRBV27 and TRBJ1-6; D remains ambiguous. This CDR3 has 15 amino acids. Trimming pared 8 bases from V and 7 bases from J, leaving 18 bases between. Germline loops: CDR1 MNHEY, CDR2 SMNVEV (reference sequence). CDR3 in amino acids: CASGAPRGRNSPLHF. In nucleotides, the CDR3 is TGTGCCAGCGGTGCTCCGCGGGGTCGAAATTCACCCCTCCACTTT.

J is TRBJ2-5 and V is TRBV13, with 7 bases lining up with TRBD2. Trimming took 0 bases from V and 6 from J; bases not matched to a gene: 4. The CDR3 loop spans 14 amino acids. The V gene's germline CDR1 is PRHDT and CDR2 FYEKMQ (reference sequence). The CDR3 sequence is CASSLGRGVQTQYF. The CDR3 DNA reads as TGTGCCAGCAGCTTAGGCCGGGGGGTCCAGACCCAGTACTTC.

The chain is built from TRBV2 and TRBJ1-5, with 11 bases matching TRBD1. The germline gives CDR1 SNHLY, CDR2 FYNNEI. V trimming: 5 bases; J trimming: 4 bases; junction bases outside the gene matches: 7. The CDR3 runs 16 residues. The CDR3 spells CASSTGQGAGNQPQHF. The CDR3 coding sequence is TGTGCCAGCAGTACCGGACAGGGGGCGGGTAATCAGCCCCAGCATTTT.

The V and J genes are TRBV5-1 and TRBJ2-7; the match to TRBD1 covers 7 bases. From germline, CDR1 is SGHRS and CDR2 YFSETQ. V lost 4 bases, J lost 2 bases, and 15 bases stayed unmatched. The CDR3 is 17 residues long. This chain's CDR3 is CASSVQPTGALTYEQYF. As DNA, the CDR3 is TGCGCCAGCAGCGTCCAACCCACAGGGGCGCTAACCTACGAGCAGTACTTC.

V and J are TRBV29-1 and TRBJ2-1, with D maybe TRBD2 (6 bases). The V and J ends lost 4 bases and 6 bases respectively, with 13 bases between them. This CDR3 is 13 amino acids long. The germline V gene has CDR1 SQVTM and CDR2 ANQGSEA. CDR3 DNA: TGCAGCGTTGCCGGGAGCGCCCGCAATGAGCAGTTCTTC. Protein product: CSVAGSARNEQFF.

The table lists this clone with a few counts. V gene TRBV2 combines with J gene TRBJ1-6; D not resolved. Germline lookup yields CDR1 SNHLY and CDR2 FYNNEI. The CDR3 is made up of 15 amino acids. The V gene lost 5 bases and the J gene lost 6 bases, with 14 bases spanning the gap. CDR3: CASSRALGVNSPLHF. CDR3 coding DNA: TGTGCCAGCAGTCGGGCCCTCGGGGTTAATTCACCCCTCCACTTT.

The J gene is TRBJ2-7, the V gene TRBV28, with 11 bases matching TRBD2. The J segment lost 2 bases and the V segment lost 0 bases, leaving 3 bases of the junction unmatched. Germline-derived CDR1 and CDR2 are MDHEN and SYDVKM. CDR3 length: 16 amino acids. CDR3 sequence reads: CASSLWGSGGAYEQYF. DNA of the CDR3: TGTGCCAGCAGTTTATGGGGTAGCGGGGGGGCCTACGAGCAGTACTTC.

This clone was observed a single time. This chain joins TRBV9 and TRBJ2-7, with 10 nucleotides matching TRBD2. Trimming removed 0 bases from V and 3 bases from J; junction bases left unmatched: 3. Germline CDR1 SGDLS, CDR2 YYNGEE. This CDR3 contains 15 residues. The CDR3 is CASSVALAGVYEQYF. The CDR3 DNA is TGTGCCAGCAGCGTAGCTCTAGCGGGAGTCTACGAGCAGTACTTC.

The chain carries TRBV6-5 and TRBJ2-7; unclear D gene. V lost 3 bases to trimming and J lost 5 bases, with 17 bases between them. In germline, CDR1 is MNHEY, CDR2 SVGAGI. The CDR3 extends over 15 amino acids. The CDR3: CASSYARPPRNEQYF. CDR3 nucleotide sequence: TGTGCCAGCAGTTATGCACGGCCTCCTAGGAACGAGCAGTACTTC.

The chain recombines TRBV14 with TRBJ1-4; 7 bases are shared with TRBD1. The germline V gene encodes CDR1 SGHDN and CDR2 FVKESK. Unmatched junction bases numbered 3, after V lost 1 base and J lost 4 bases. The CDR3 has 15 amino acids. This CDR3 reads CASSQAQGVNEKLFF. In nucleotides, the CDR3 is TGTGCCAGCAGCCAAGCCCAGGGGGTTAATGAAAAACTGTTTTTT.

The chain has TRBV28 and TRBJ2-2; a possible D gene is TRBD2 (5 bases). V was pared by 3 bases and J by 5 bases, with 10 bases between. CDR1 and CDR2 from the germline V gene are MDHEN and SYDVKM. There are 14 residues in the CDR3. CDR3 residues: CASSFGLETGELFF. DNA for the CDR3: TGTGCCAGCAGTTTCGGACTGGAAACCGGGGAGCTGTTTTTT.

The sample holds one count of this clone. This chain joins TRBV5-4 and TRBJ2-7; 7 bases match TRBD1. Trimming cost V 4 bases and J 2 bases; bases outside gene matches: 6. The germline gives CDR1 SGHNT, CDR2 YYREEE (reference sequence). The CDR3 spans 14 residues. DNA of the CDR3: TGTGCCAGCAGCGATCGACAGGGAACCTACGAGCAGTACTTC. This codes for CASSDRQGTYEQYF. Full variable domain (missing parts from reference TRBV5-4 and TRBJ2-7): ETGVTQSPTHLIKTRGQQVTLRCSSQSGHNTVSWYQQALGQGPQFIFQYYREEENGRGNFPPRFSGLQFPNYSSELNVNALELDDSALYLCASSDRQGTYEQYFGPGTRLTVT.

The V gene is TRBV2, the J gene TRBJ1-4, with 8 bases that match TRBD1. The germline gives CDR1 SNHLY, CDR2 FYNNEI. The CDR3 is 15 residues long. V shed 6 bases, J shed 7 bases, and the junction held 10 bases outside the gene matches. The CDR3 here is CASSDPGQGSEKLFF. CDR3 sequence (DNA): TGTGCCAGCAGCGATCCCGGACAGGGCAGTGAAAAACTGTTTTTT.

The J gene is TRBJ1-6, the V gene TRBV2; perhaps TRBD1 as D (6 bases). V gave up 6 bases and J gave up 6 bases, with 12 bases separating them. The length of the CDR3 is 14 residues. The germline V gene encodes CDR1 SNHLY and CDR2 FYNNEI. The DNA for the CDR3 is TGTGCCAGCAGATCGGACAGCTTTAATTCACCCCTCCACTTT. Translated: CASRSDSFNSPLHF.

CDR3 nucleotide sequence: TGTGCCAGCAGTTACTCGAGGCTTGCAATTCAGCCCCAGCATTTT. It specifies CASSYSRLAIQPQHF. The rearrangement joins TRBV6-5 to TRBJ1-5, with D uncertain. Trimming took off 0 bases at V and 6 bases at J, with 12 bases between the two ends. CDR1 and CDR2 from the germline V gene are MNHEY and SVGAGI. This CDR3 has 15 residues.

V usage is TRBV5-1 and J usage is TRBJ1-6; D uncertain. CDR1 is SGHRS and CDR2 is YFSETQ in the germline V gene. The CDR3 is 15 amino acids. Trimming removed 0 bases from V and 2 bases from J, with 6 bases in between. The CDR3 DNA sequence: TGCGCCAGCAGCTTGGATCAGACCTATAATTCACCCCTCCACTTT. It encodes CASSLDQTYNSPLHF.

The genes are TRBV5-1 and TRBJ1-2; 8 nucleotides agree with TRBD1. The germline V gene has CDR1 SGHRS and CDR2 YFSETQ. Losses at the gene ends were 4 bases for V and 4 bases for J; bases not matched to a gene: 9. The CDR3 covers 15 residues. The CDR3 spells CASSRGTGNGYGYTF. The CDR3 DNA reads TGCGCCAGCAGCCGCGGGACAGGCAACGGCTATGGCTACACCTTC.

V gene TRBV11-2 combines with J gene TRBJ2-7; maybe TRBD1 (5 bases). The CDR3 sequence is 16 residues long. V was clipped by 5 bases and J by 2 bases, with 19 bases between them. The germline V gene encodes CDR1 SGHAT and CDR2 FQNNGV. The CDR3 nucleotides read TGTGCCAGCAGCGCTGGGCAGGGTTTACGGACCTACGAGCAGTACTTC. Protein product: CASSAGQGLRTYEQYF.

The chain links TRBV28 to TRBJ1-5; TRBD1 matches at 7 bases. Germline values: CDR1 MDHEN, CDR2 SYDVKM. Unmatched junction bases numbered 10, after V lost 9 bases and J lost 5 bases. CDR3 size: 14 residues. Here the CDR3 DNA reads TGTGCCAGTACAGGGGTGGGAAGCGATCAGCCCCAGCATTTT. It yields the protein CASTGVGSDQPQHF.

The rearrangement uses TRBV12-3 or TRBV12-4 and TRBJ1-6; no clear D gene. The CDR3 has 13 amino acids. Trimming stripped 3 bases from V and 6 bases from J, with 6 bases between. CDR3 protein: CASSLRINSPLHF. As DNA, the CDR3 is TGTGCCAGCAGTTTGCGTATTAATTCACCCCTCCACTTT.